The 30 T cell receptor beta chains presented below share a single source sample, sequenced in a study of sequential checkpoint blockade in melanoma. Regarding treatment: randomized to nivolumab then ipilimumab (arm A) or the reverse (arm B). Assay: immunoSEQ multiplex PCR; the TCRdb copy retains only in-frame clones and omits some. The sample records over 4,000 clones, around 80% being singletons. Specimen: CD8+ T cells sorted from blood (inferred from file names), collected from a patient given nivolumab and ipilimumab in sequence. The source of these receptors is a human donor with melanoma.

J is TRBJ1-2 and V is TRBV7-9; D gene unclear. The CDR3 loop spans 13 amino acids. The V and J ends lost 6 bases and 4 bases respectively, with 12 bases between them. CDR1 SEHNR and CDR2 FQNEAQ come from the germline V gene (reference sequence). Here the CDR3 reads CASRPGLPYGYTF. The CDR3 DNA reads TGTGCCAGCAGACCGGGTCTCCCCTATGGCTACACCTTC.

V and J are TRBV6-5 and TRBJ2-1; tentatively, D is TRBD1 (7 bases). Germline V gene lookup returns CDR1 MNHEY and CDR2 SVGAGI. The CDR3 has 15 residues. V was clipped by 6 bases and J by 7 bases, with 19 bases between them. For the CDR3, the DNA is TGTGCCAGCAGCTCCCCAGGGGGGCCATTTAATGAGCAGTTCTTC. Protein sequence: CASSSPGGPFNEQFF.

On this clone: The CDR3 does not end in the conserved phenylalanine or tryptophan, so this is likely a read error. V and J are TRBV7-9 and TRBJ1-1; 7 positions match TRBD1. The CDR3 extends over 17 amino acids. From germline, CDR1 is SEHNR and CDR2 FQNEAQ (reference sequence). V shed 1 base and J 4 bases; nucleotides not matched to a gene: 12. CDR3 sequence reads: CASSLGQGFIESTEAFL. The CDR3 bases are TGTGCCAGCAGCTTAGGACAGGGTTTCATCGAGAGCACTGAAGCTTTCCTT.

This clone was seen once. The chain is built from TRBV5-6 and TRBJ1-2; D is possibly TRBD1 (5 bases). Germline assignment: CDR1 SGHDT and CDR2 YYEEEE. This CDR3 is built from 16 residues. The V end lost 0 bases, the J end lost 3 bases, and 15 bases lay between the germline ends. Here the CDR3 DNA reads TGTGCCAGCAGCTTGGTGGAGGGGCTAGGAGACTATGGCTACACCTTC. Its protein is CASSLVEGLGDYGYTF.

CDR3 region: CASSVDRSDTIYF. Here the CDR3 DNA reads TGTGCCAGCAGCGTAGACAGGAGTGACACCATATATTTT. The V and J genes are TRBV9 and TRBJ1-3, with TRBD1 as a possible D gene (5 bases). V was cut by 0 bases and J by 8 bases, with 9 bases left in between. Germline-derived CDR1 and CDR2 are SGDLS and YYNGEE. The CDR3 is made up of 13 amino acids.

The chain recombines TRBV4-3 with TRBJ2-7; 10 bases agree with TRBD1. V trimming: 0 bases; J trimming: 5 bases; junction bases outside the gene matches: 7. Germline V CDR1 and CDR2: LGHNA, YSLEER. This CDR3 is built from 16 residues. CDR3 DNA sequence: TGCGCCAGCAGCCAAGATTGGGGGACAGGGGCGGACGAGCAGTACTTC. Translated: CASSQDWGTGADEQYF.

The rearrangement links TRBV5-4 to TRBJ2-7, with D maybe TRBD1 (6 bases). V dropped 3 bases and J dropped 3 bases, with 19 bases sitting between them. The CDR3 is 16 residues long. Germline V gives CDR1 SGHNT, CDR2 YYREEE (reference sequence). The CDR3 protein is CASSSSYDRSGYEQYF. For the CDR3, the DNA is TGTGCCAGCAGCTCCTCTTACGACAGGTCGGGCTACGAGCAGTACTTC.

In its sample, this clone ranks as large. The rearrangement uses TRBV16 and TRBJ2-7, with 8 bases fitting TRBD1. V shed 4 bases, J shed 7 bases, and the junction held 6 bases outside the gene matches. CDR3 size: 13 residues. Germline V gene lookup returns CDR1 KGHSY and CDR2 FQNENV. This CDR3 is CASSRGQGWEQYF. Here the CDR3 DNA reads TGTGCCAGCAGCCGCGGACAGGGTTGGGAGCAGTACTTC.

This rearrangement joins TRBV2 to TRBJ2-5, with 11 bases identical to TRBD2. The CDR3 spans 18 residues. The V and J ends lost 7 bases and 2 bases, in that order; junction bases with no gene match: 15. Germline V gives CDR1 SNHLY, CDR2 FYNNEI. The CDR3 spells CASKTAIDGTSGQETQYF. The CDR3 DNA reads TGTGCCAGCAAGACGGCGATAGACGGGACTAGCGGACAAGAGACCCAGTACTTC.

The chain combines TRBV9 with TRBJ1-2; weak D call: TRBD1 (6 bases). V was shortened by 3 bases and J by 3 bases, with 12 bases between the two germline ends. Per the germline V gene, CDR1 is SGDLS and CDR2 is YYNGEE. This CDR3 region has 14 residues. The DNA of the CDR3 is TGTGCCAGCAGCGACGGACAGAGGGACTATGGCTACACCTTC. The encoded protein is CASSDGQRDYGYTF.

The V and J genes are TRBV27 and TRBJ1-1; D gene ambiguous. The V gene lost 4 bases and the J gene lost 4 bases, with 13 bases spanning the gap. The CDR3 totals 14 residues. Germline CDR1 is MNHEY and CDR2 is SMNVEV (reference sequence). CDR3 nucleotide sequence: TGTGCCAGCAGTTCTAACCCAGAGGCCACTGAAGCTTTCTTT. Its protein product is CASSSNPEATEAFF.

The J gene is TRBJ2-3, the V gene TRBV7-9; TRBD2 matches 10 bases. The CDR3 length is 18 residues. The germline CDR1 and CDR2 sequences are SEHNR and FQNEAQ (reference sequence). With V trimmed by 6 bases and J by 0 bases, 12 bases remained unmatched. The CDR3 reads CASRPALAGASSTDTQYF. CDR3 DNA sequence: TGTGCCAGCAGACCGGCCCTAGCGGGGGCCTCTAGCACAGATACGCAGTATTTT.

The chain has TRBV7-2 and TRBJ2-1; 11 nucleotides align to TRBD2. Germline V lookup: CDR1 SGHTA, CDR2 FQGNSA. The CDR3 is 17 residues long. The V and J ends lost 2 bases and 5 bases, in that order; junction bases with no gene match: 8. This CDR3 is CASSLILAGDHNNEQFF. The CDR3 coding sequence is TGTGCCAGCAGCTTAATACTAGCGGGGGACCATAACAATGAGCAGTTCTTC.

This clone was seen more than once but under ten times. This chain uses TRBV28 with TRBJ1-3; 11 bases map to TRBD1. CDR3 length equals 15 residues. Trimming took 5 bases from V and 8 from J; bases not matched to a gene: 8. Germline lookup yields CDR1 MDHEN and CDR2 SYDVKM. CDR3 loop: CASSHWTGGADTIYF. In nucleotides, the CDR3 is TGTGCCAGCAGTCATTGGACAGGGGGCGCGGACACCATATATTTT.

The chain is built from TRBV27 and TRBJ2-3, with unresolved D. Trimming cost V 7 bases and J 2 bases, with 16 bases left between them. CDR1 is MNHEY and CDR2 is SMNVEV in the germline V gene (reference sequence). This CDR3 is built from 15 residues. The CDR3: CASKKVRSHTDTQYF. CDR3 in DNA: TGTGCCAGCAAAAAAGTGCGGTCTCACACAGATACGCAGTATTTT.

The chain uses TRBV5-5 and TRBJ2-7; 11 bases are shared with TRBD1. Germline V lookup: CDR1 SGHKS, CDR2 YYEKEE (reference sequence). The J segment lost 3 bases and the V segment lost 1 base, leaving 6 bases of the junction unmatched. The length of the CDR3 is 16 residues. As DNA, the CDR3 is TGTGCCAGCAGCTTGCCCCCCGGGACAGGGGGCTACGAGCAGTACTTC. It yields the protein CASSLPPGTGGYEQYF.

The J gene is TRBJ2-1, the V gene TRBV6-5; tentatively, D is TRBD2 (6 bases). Per the germline V gene, CDR1 is MNHEY and CDR2 is SVGAGI. V was shortened by 4 bases and J by 9 bases, with 13 bases between the two germline ends. This CDR3 contains 13 residues. CDR3 region: CASSFSSAGEQFF. CDR3 DNA sequence: TGTGCCAGCAGTTTCTCTAGCGCGGGTGAGCAGTTCTTC.

In this sample, this clone turned up a few times. J is TRBJ1-3 and V is TRBV7-9, with unresolved D. V lost 0 bases to trimming and J lost 0 bases, with 9 bases between them. Looked up from germline, CDR1 is SEHNR and CDR2 is FQNEAQ (reference sequence). There are 16 residues in the CDR3. The CDR3 loop is CASSLAFSRSGNTIYF. Written as DNA, the CDR3 is TGTGCCAGCAGCTTAGCGTTTAGCCGCTCTGGAAACACCATATATTTT.

CDR3 amino acids: CASSLAPIGTYRDEQFF. The CDR3 DNA reads as TGTGCCAGCTCACTGGCCCCGATCGGGACCTACAGGGATGAGCAGTTCTTC. The chain recombines TRBV18 with TRBJ2-1; perhaps TRBD1 as D (6 bases). Germline CDR1 is KGHSH and CDR2 is LQKENI. V shed 4 bases and J shed 8 bases, with 24 bases lying between them. CDR3 length equals 17 residues.

The rearrangement joins TRBV19 to TRBJ2-2, with 11 bases lining up with TRBD2. CDR1 is LNHDA and CDR2 is SQIVND in the germline V gene (reference sequence). J was trimmed by 2 bases and V by 4 bases; bases with no gene match: 3. CDR3 size: 16 residues. The DNA for the CDR3 is TGTGCCAGTAGTACGGGACTAGCGGCAAACACCGGGGAGCTGTTTTTT. It specifies CASSTGLAANTGELFF.

The chain carries TRBV19 and TRBJ2-3; a possible D gene is TRBD2 (6 bases). V lost 4 bases, J lost 11 bases, and 13 bases lay in between. Germline V gene data show CDR1 as LNHDA and CDR2 as SQIVND (reference sequence). The CDR3 is 12 amino acids. The CDR3 bases are TGTGCCAGTAGTACAAGGGGCGGGGAGCAGTATTTT. This codes for CASSTRGGEQYF.

The chain joins TRBV7-3 to TRBJ1-1; no firm D call. The germline V gene encodes CDR1 SGHTA and CDR2 FQGTGA. CDR3 length equals 14 residues. Trimming cost V 3 bases and J 3 bases, with 11 bases left between them. The CDR3 coding sequence is TGTGCCAGCAGCTTGGACCCGGGAGACACTGAAGCTTTCTTT. It encodes CASSLDPGDTEAFF.

J is TRBJ2-1 and V is TRBV7-9, with TRBD2 as a possible D gene (7 bases). CDR3 length equals 11 residues. CDR1 is SEHNR and CDR2 is FQNEAQ in the germline V gene (reference sequence). V was pared by 9 bases and J by 8 bases, with 11 bases between. The CDR3 sequence is CASRGADEQFF. CDR3 sequence (DNA): TGTGCCAGTCGGGGGGCCGATGAGCAGTTCTTC.

The chain combines TRBV5-8 with TRBJ1-1, with a possible D match to TRBD1 (5 bases). Trimming took off 6 bases at V and 2 bases at J, with 14 bases between the two ends. Germline CDR1 reads SGHTS; CDR2 reads YDEGEE. This CDR3 comprises 14 residues. The CDR3 spells CASMEGGENTEAFF. CDR3 sequence (DNA): TGTGCCAGCATGGAGGGAGGGGAAAACACTGAAGCTTTCTTT.

This clone is a singleton in its sample. The chain links TRBV4-1 to TRBJ2-4; 7 nucleotides match TRBD2. CDR1 is MGHRA and CDR2 is YSYEKL in the germline V gene. The CDR3 contains 16 residues. The J segment lost 0 bases and the V segment lost 5 bases, leaving 7 bases of the junction unmatched. CDR3 nucleotide sequence: TGCGCCAGCAGCGCCTCAGCGGGGCTAGCCAAAAACATTCAGTACTTC. This gives the protein CASSASAGLAKNIQYF.

This sequence joins TRBV4-2 and TRBJ2-5; 9 bases line up with TRBD1. Gene TRBJ2-7 matches the end of the DNA better, so the J call may be wrong. This CDR3 comprises 16 residues. CDR1 and CDR2 from the germline V gene are LGHNA and YNFKEQ. CDR3 sequence reads: CASSRDTGGISYEQYF. CDR3 coding DNA: TGTGCCAGCAGCCGCGACACAGGGGGCATTTCCTACGAGCAGTACTTC.

This clone was picked up a small number of times. The chain employs TRBV28 and TRBJ1-5, with D possibly being TRBD1 (5 bases). V gave up 6 bases and J gave up 7 bases, with 13 bases separating them. Germline-derived CDR1 and CDR2 are MDHEN and SYDVKM. This CDR3 is 13 amino acids long. CDR3 residues: CASRRQSYQPQHF. The CDR3 DNA sequence: TGTGCCAGCAGGAGACAGAGTTACCAGCCCCAGCATTTT. The variable domain in full, completed from reference TRBV28 and TRBJ1-5, reads DVKVTQSSRYLVKRTGEKVFLECVQDMDHENMFWYRQDPGLGLRLIYFSYDVKMKEKGDIPEGYSVSREKKERFSLILESASTNQTSMYLCASRRQSYQPQHFGDGTRLSIL.

The J gene is TRBJ2-1, the V gene TRBV5-1; TRBD2 agrees at 8 bases. The CDR3 covers 15 residues. Trimming removed 4 bases from V and 5 bases from J; junction bases left unmatched: 8. CDR1 and CDR2 (germline): SGHRS, YFSETQ. In DNA, the CDR3 is TGCGCCAGCAGCCCGACGGGGGGGCCCGACAATGAGCAGTTCTTC. It encodes CASSPTGGPDNEQFF.

This clone has just a few counts. The gene calls are TRBV19 and TRBJ2-7; 9 bases line up with TRBD1. This CDR3 has 13 amino acids. The V gene end was trimmed by 8 bases and the J gene end by 3 bases; junction bases not matched to a gene: 5. In germline, CDR1 is LNHDA, CDR2 SQIVND (reference sequence). CDR3 protein: CASGTGLNYEQYF. The CDR3 region has the DNA TGTGCCAGTGGGACAGGGCTAAACTACGAGCAGTACTTC.

The CDR3 sequence is CASSRESTGLNEAFF. CDR3 DNA sequence: TGCGCCAGCAGCCGCGAATCGACAGGGCTGAATGAAGCTTTCTTT. J is TRBJ1-1 and V is TRBV4-3; 7 nucleotides line up with TRBD1. Looked up from germline, CDR1 is LGHNA and CDR2 is YSLEER. The CDR3 contains 15 residues. The V segment lost 4 bases and the J segment 7 bases; nucleotides outside the gene matches: 12.